A single sample is the source of the 31 T cell receptor beta chains below, sequenced in a study of T cell responses to AZD1222 COVID-19 vaccine. Using immunoSEQ multiplex PCR, the repertoire was profiled, and TCRdb retains in-frame clones only, with some absent. The data show some 120,000 clones, 75% to 90% seen once. Sample: peripheral blood, taken on day 0 of MenACWY control vaccination. The receptors were sampled from an adult in good health.

The V and J genes are TRBV7-8 and TRBJ2-7, with TRBD2 matching 9 bases. Germline V gene lookup returns CDR1 SGHVS and CDR2 FQNEAQ. This CDR3 has 16 residues. V lost 2 bases, J lost 1 base, and 6 bases stayed unmatched. Here the CDR3 reads CASSLTSTSGSYEQYF. DNA of the CDR3: TGTGCCAGCAGCTTAACGTCGACTAGCGGTTCCTACGAGCAGTACTTC.

CDR3 residues: CSVGRSSGYGYTF. CDR3 bases: TGCAGCGTTGGACGGAGCAGTGGCTATGGCTACACCTTC. V and J are TRBV29-1 and TRBJ1-2; D not resolved. V lost 4 bases, J lost 4 bases, and 13 bases lay in between. Germline CDR1 reads SQVTM; CDR2 reads ANQGSEA. The CDR3 consists of 13 residues.

This chain connects TRBV27 to TRBJ2-7, with a possible D match to TRBD1 (5 bases). V lost 6 bases to trimming and J lost 4 bases, with 16 bases between them. Germline V lookup: CDR1 MNHEY, CDR2 SMNVEV (reference sequence). CDR3 length: 14 residues. The CDR3 DNA reads TGTGCCAGCAGCCTCCACAGGAGTATTTACGAGCAGTACTTC. This codes for CASSLHRSIYEQYF.

The chain is built from TRBV5-5 and TRBJ2-1, with D perhaps matching TRBD1 (5 bases). The V end was cut by 4 bases, the J end by 0 bases, with 14 bases between. The CDR3 covers 16 residues. CDR1 SGHKS and CDR2 YYEKEE come from the germline V gene (reference sequence). The CDR3 sequence: CASSPETDLSYNEQFF. DNA of the CDR3: TGTGCCAGCAGCCCGGAGACAGACCTCTCCTACAATGAGCAGTTCTTC.

The chain carries TRBV28 and TRBJ1-6, with D maybe TRBD1 (6 bases). This CDR3 spans 13 amino acids. From germline, CDR1 is MDHEN and CDR2 SYDVKM. V lost 2 bases and J 11 bases, leaving 10 bases between the germline ends. This CDR3 reads CASSLEGVTPLHF. The CDR3 bases are TGTGCCAGCAGTTTAGAGGGGGTCACACCCCTCCACTTT.

This clone appeared once. The chain employs TRBV6-2 or TRBV6-3 and TRBJ2-7, with TRBD1 identical over 10 bases. The V gene end was trimmed by 0 bases and the J gene end by 2 bases; junction bases not matched to a gene: 4. Per germline, CDR1 MNHEY and CDR2 SVGEGT. This CDR3 has 16 amino acids. In nucleotides, the CDR3 is TGTGCCAGCAGTTACTCGACGACAGGGGGCCCCTACGAGCAGTACTTC. Its translation: CASSYSTTGGPYEQYF.

Comment on this clone: The sample has other DNA sequences that encode this CDR3 too. The V call is TRBV7-2, the J call TRBJ2-5; D remains ambiguous. CDR1 is SGHTA and CDR2 is FQGNSA in the germline V gene. This CDR3 has 12 amino acids. Trimming took off 1 base at V and 5 bases at J, with 5 bases between the two ends. CDR3 bases: TGTGCCAGCAGCTTAGGTCGGGAGACCCAGTACTTC. Translated, it gives CASSLGRETQYF.

The gene calls are TRBV18 and TRBJ2-7; D ambiguous. The CDR3 has 13 amino acids. The germline gives CDR1 KGHSH, CDR2 LQKENI. V was trimmed by 2 bases and J by 4 bases, leaving 9 bases between them. CDR3 DNA: TGTGCCAGCTCACCAATTGAAGGATACGAGCAGTACTTC. Its translation: CASSPIEGYEQYF.

The rearrangement joins TRBV28 to TRBJ2-1; 7 positions match TRBD1. Germline V gene sequence: CDR1 MDHEN, CDR2 SYDVKM. Trimming cost V 3 bases and J 5 bases; bases outside gene matches: 10. CDR3 size: 16 residues. DNA for the CDR3: TGTGCCAGCAGTTTCTTGCGGAGCCAGGGGGACAATGAGCAGTTCTTC. It codes for CASSFLRSQGDNEQFF.

This chain uses TRBV5-4 with TRBJ2-1, with D perhaps matching TRBD1 (6 bases). Germline lookup yields CDR1 SGHNT and CDR2 YYREEE (reference sequence). The CDR3 has 14 amino acids. V was trimmed by 3 bases and J by 5 bases, leaving 12 bases between them. The chain's CDR3 is CASSSRTEDNEQFF. Written as DNA, the CDR3 is TGTGCCAGCAGCTCACGGACAGAGGACAATGAGCAGTTCTTC.

This sequence joins TRBV9 and TRBJ2-3, with D tentatively TRBD2 (5 bases). The CDR3 is made up of 13 amino acids. Trimming removed 0 bases at V and 11 bases at J, with 13 bases between. Germline V gives CDR1 SGDLS, CDR2 YYNGEE. The CDR3 loop is CASSVEVTTGQYF. The DNA of the CDR3 is TGTGCCAGCAGCGTAGAGGTGACTACCGGGCAGTATTTT.

Note on this clone: Other nucleotide sequences from this sample produce the same CDR3. The chain uses TRBV7-9 and TRBJ2-5, with TRBD1 matching 12 bases. The CDR3 contains 16 residues. Germline-derived CDR1 and CDR2 are SEHNR and FQNEAQ (reference sequence). V dropped 1 base and J dropped 2; count of bases not matched to a gene: 2. CDR3 protein: CASSLGDRGLQETQYF. The CDR3 DNA reads as TGTGCCAGCAGCTTAGGGGACAGGGGGCTACAAGAGACCCAGTACTTC. The full variable domain, in which reference TRBV7-9 and TRBJ2-5 provide the parts outside the CDR3, is DTGVSQNPRHKITKRGQNVTFRCDPISEHNRLYWYRQTLGQGPEFLTYFQNEAQLEKSRLLSDRFSAERPKGSFSTLEIQRTEQGDSAMYLCASSLGDRGLQETQYFGPGTRLLVL.

V usage is TRBV7-9 and J usage is TRBJ2-7; D remains unclear. This CDR3 is 16 amino acids long. The germline V gene encodes CDR1 SEHNR and CDR2 FQNEAQ (reference sequence). Trimming left V 4 bases short and J 0 bases short, with 16 bases between. As DNA, the CDR3 is TGTGCCAGCAGCTCCCTTGCTACCTCAGGCTCCTACGAGCAGTACTTC. Its translation: CASSSLATSGSYEQYF.

The J gene is TRBJ2-3, the V gene TRBV7-9, with 8 positions matching TRBD1. Germline loops: CDR1 SEHNR, CDR2 FQNEAQ (reference sequence). The ends lost 1 base at V and 7 bases at J; junction bases unmatched: 4. This CDR3 contains 14 residues. The CDR3 is CASSLGQGANTQYF. The CDR3 nucleotides are TGTGCCAGCAGCTTAGGGCAGGGGGCAAATACGCAGTATTTT.

This rearrangement joins TRBV6-5 to TRBJ1-2, with D perhaps TRBD1 (5 bases). Per germline, CDR1 MNHEY and CDR2 SVGAGI. V lost 6 bases to trimming and J lost 3 bases, with 14 bases between them. This CDR3 region has 14 residues. The CDR3 coding sequence is TGTGCCAGCAGGGGTGGAGGGGTGGACTATGGCTACACCTTC. Translated: CASRGGGVDYGYTF.

The chain employs TRBV3-1 (or the pseudogene TRBV3-2) and TRBJ1-1; D uncertain. CDR3 size: 13 residues. Looked up from germline, CDR1 is LGHDT and CDR2 is YNNKEL (reference sequence). V gave up 4 bases and J gave up 1 base, with 7 bases separating them. The chain's CDR3 is CASSLSSNTEAFF. The CDR3 region has the DNA TGTGCCAGCAGCCTCTCATCGAACACTGAAGCTTTCTTT.

V is TRBV14 and J is TRBJ1-5; no firm D call. The germline V and J ends were trimmed by 1 base and 4 bases, with 5 bases remaining between them. Germline CDR1 is SGHDN and CDR2 is FVKESK. The CDR3 length is 13 residues. The CDR3 sequence is CASSQGQNQPQHF. Written as DNA, the CDR3 is TGTGCCAGCAGCCAAGGGCAAAATCAGCCCCAGCATTTT. Variable domain in full (rest from reference TRBV14 and TRBJ1-5): EAGVTQFPSHSVIEKGQTVTLRCDPISGHDNLYWYRRVMGKEIKFLLHFVKESKQDESGMPNNRFLAERTGGTYSTLKVQPAELEDSGVYFCASSQGQNQPQHFGDGTRLSIL.

V usage is TRBV19 and J usage is TRBJ1-4; D gene uncertain. V was clipped by 3 bases and J by 3 bases, with 14 bases between them. This CDR3 region has 16 residues. Germline V CDR1 and CDR2: LNHDA, SQIVND (reference sequence). The CDR3 DNA reads TGTGCCAGTAGTATGGCTTTTGGCTCGGCTAATGAAAAACTGTTTTTT. It encodes CASSMAFGSANEKLFF.

In this sample, this clone turned up a few times. V is TRBV4-3 and J is TRBJ1-2; TRBD1 matches 7 bases. The CDR3 totals 17 residues. V lost 0 bases and J lost 4; bases outside the gene matches: 11. Germline loops: CDR1 LGHNA, CDR2 YSLEER. CDR3 DNA: TGCGCCAGCAGCCAAGAAACAGGGGTTGGATGTTGCTATGGCTACACCTTC. Translating it yields CASSQETGVGCCYGYTF.

This chain connects TRBV10-3 to TRBJ2-1; 9 positions match TRBD1. This CDR3 is built from 14 residues. Germline values: CDR1 ENHRY, CDR2 SYGVKD. The J segment lost 10 bases and the V segment lost 10 bases, leaving 14 bases of the junction unmatched. CDR3 bases: TGTGCCACCAGACAGGACAGGGGACTGGGGGAGCAGTTCTTC. It encodes CATRQDRGLGEQFF.

The chain joins TRBV3-1 (or the pseudogene TRBV3-2) to TRBJ2-7; 11 bases map to TRBD2. After removal of 3 bases from V and 7 bases from J, the junction contained 8 bases not matched to a gene. This CDR3 has 15 amino acids. Germline V gene sequence: CDR1 LGHDT, CDR2 YNNKEL (reference sequence). The CDR3: CASSQGSGGATEQYF. The CDR3 coding sequence is TGTGCCAGCAGCCAGGGTAGCGGGGGGGCAACAGAGCAGTACTTC.

This CDR3 reads CASSQELFGGLLGTLHF. The CDR3 DNA is TGTGCCAGCAGCCAAGAATTATTTGGGGGGTTGCTTGGAACCCTCCACTTT. This sequence joins TRBV4-2 and TRBJ1-6; tentative D call: TRBD1 (5 bases). The CDR3 runs 17 residues. From germline, CDR1 is LGHNA and CDR2 YNFKEQ. With 0 bases removed from V and 14 bases from J, the gap between germline ends came to 23 bases.

This chain joins TRBV15 and TRBJ2-7; D ambiguous. The CDR3 covers 13 residues. Germline values: CDR1 LNHNV, CDR2 YYDKDF (reference sequence). V lost 0 bases and J 4 bases, leaving 7 bases between the germline ends. DNA of the CDR3: TGTGCCACCAGCAGAGATCAAGGGTACGAGCAGTACTTC. Its translation: CATSRDQGYEQYF.

The rearrangement links TRBV5-4 to TRBJ2-1; D tentatively fits TRBD1 or TRBD2 (5 bases each). The CDR3 has 14 residues. V was clipped by 1 base and J by 6 bases, with 11 bases between them. The germline CDR1 and CDR2 sequences are SGHNT and YYREEE (reference sequence). CDR3 in amino acids: CASSLRGTGNEQFF. CDR3 DNA sequence: TGTGCCAGCAGCTTGAGAGGGACGGGCAATGAGCAGTTCTTC.

This chain connects TRBV7-6 to TRBJ2-1, with unresolved D. Germline V gene data show CDR1 as SGHVS and CDR2 as FNYEAQ. V lost 2 bases and J 5 bases, leaving 10 bases between the germline ends. This CDR3 has 14 residues. The CDR3 nucleotides read TGTGCCAGCAGCTTAATGATCGGAGACAATGAGCAGTTCTTC. Residues: CASSLMIGDNEQFF.

The J gene is TRBJ1-5, the V gene TRBV28; the D is unclear. The CDR3 is made up of 17 amino acids. Per the germline V gene, CDR1 is MDHEN and CDR2 is SYDVKM. Trimming took 8 bases from V and 6 from J, leaving 26 bases between them. The CDR3: CASQPRGRMGLSQPQHF. As DNA, the CDR3 is TGTGCCAGCCAACCGAGAGGGAGGATGGGGTTGAGTCAGCCCCAGCATTTT.

The chain combines TRBV3-1 (or the pseudogene TRBV3-2) with TRBJ1-2; possibly TRBD1 for D (5 bases). The CDR3 totals 14 residues. V lost 0 bases and J 4 bases, leaving 9 bases between the germline ends. The germline V gene has CDR1 LGHDT and CDR2 YNNKEL (reference sequence). This chain's CDR3 is CASSQDRVAYGYTF. The DNA for the CDR3 is TGTGCCAGCAGCCAAGACAGGGTGGCCTATGGCTACACCTTC.

This clone was counted once. V and J are TRBV5-1 and TRBJ1-1; possible D gene TRBD1, 6 bases. The CDR3 runs to 12 residues. CDR1 is SGHRS, CDR2 YFSETQ, per germline. Between the trimmed V and J ends, which lost 4 bases and 10 bases, there was a span of 14 bases. The CDR3 sequence: CASSVVGGAAFF. The CDR3 DNA follows: TGCGCCAGCAGCGTGGTTGGGGGGGCAGCTTTCTTT.

This rearrangement joins TRBV5-5 to TRBJ2-2; no definite D call. Per the germline V gene, CDR1 is SGHKS and CDR2 is YYEKEE (reference sequence). V gave up 2 bases and J gave up 8 bases, with 10 bases separating them. The CDR3 runs 13 residues. In DNA form, the CDR3 reads TGTGCCAGCAGCTTTTTCGTTATGGGGGAGCTGTTTTTT. Amino acids: CASSFFVMGELFF.

The CDR3 DNA reads TGCGCCAGCAGCCAAGAAAGGACTAGCGGGGGGTCTCGGGATGAGCAGTTCTTC. This encodes CASSQERTSGGSRDEQFF. The V call is TRBV4-3, the J call TRBJ2-1; TRBD2 agrees at 14 bases. This CDR3 has 18 amino acids. Unmatched junction bases numbered 9, after V lost 0 bases and J lost 8 bases. CDR1 and CDR2 (germline): LGHNA, YSLEER.

The CDR3 spells CATSDLQGLDGYTF. CDR3 bases: TGTGCCACCAGTGATTTGCAGGGATTGGATGGCTACACCTTC. The rearrangement joins TRBV24-1 to TRBJ1-2; TRBD1 might be the D (5 bases). Per the germline V gene, CDR1 is KGHDR and CDR2 is SFDVKD. The CDR3 is made up of 14 amino acids. V was pared by 0 bases and J by 6 bases, with 10 bases between.